Listed below are T cell receptor beta chains from one sample, sequenced in a study of identical twins. Using its own MiXCR run on the 5' RACE reads, TCRdb lists one record per CDR3 protein. The sample includes hundreds of thousands of distinct CDR3 sequences, about 12% of them seen just once. This same sample was also part of a study on yellow fever vaccine responses in identical twins.

The sample was PBMCs. The source is a woman younger than 30 in good health. Each CDR3 is given with its conserved first and last residue. D genes are given only for firm matches. The size field is filled for only some rows; it gives once, few, many or a size class.

CASTRGASGSYNEQFF | TGCGCCAGCACCAGGGGGGCTTCGGGGTCCTACAATGAGCAGTTCTTC | TRBJ2-1 | NA | NA | TRBV5-1
CASSEEGGSYEQYF | TGTGCCAGCAGTGAAGAGGGAGGGAGCTACGAGCAGTACTTC | TRBJ2-7 | TRBD2 | NA | TRBV2
CASRPGQYQPQHF | TGTGCCAGCAGGCCGGGACAGTACCAGCCCCAGCATTTT | TRBJ1-5 | TRBD1 | NA | TRBV6-1
CSAVSGKGYNEQFF | TGCAGTGCCGTTAGCGGGAAGGGATACAATGAGCAGTTCTTC | TRBJ2-1 | TRBD2 | NA | TRBV20-1
CASSRIELAGETDTQYF | TGTGCCAGCAGCCGCATAGAGCTAGCGGGAGAGACAGATACGCAGTATTTT | TRBJ2-3 | TRBD2 | few | TRBV28
CSARGEPGQPQHF | TGCAGTGCTAGGGGGGAGCCCGGTCAGCCCCAGCATTTT | TRBJ1-5 | NA | few | TRBV20-1
CASVSGGQETQYF | TGTGCCAGCGTTAGCGGGGGGCAAGAGACCCAGTACTTC | TRBJ2-5 | TRBD2 | NA | TRBV7-9
CASRESNQPQHF | TGTGCCAGCAGGGAGAGCAATCAGCCCCAGCATTTT | TRBJ1-5 | NA | few | TRBV6-1
CASSPRQTAGNTIYF | TGTGCCAGCAGTCCCAGACAGACAGCCGGAAACACCATATATTTT | TRBJ1-3 | NA | few | TRBV27
CASAPSSSTYNEQFF | TGCGCCAGCGCCCCGTCGAGCAGCACCTACAATGAGCAGTTCTTC | TRBJ2-1 | NA | few | TRBV5-1
CATSSAGWNEQFF | TGTGCCACCAGTAGTGCAGGGTGGAATGAGCAGTTCTTC | TRBJ2-1 | NA | few | TRBV24-1
CSVAGLGQPQHF | TGCAGCGTAGCAGGGTTAGGCCAGCCCCAGCATTTT | TRBJ1-5 | NA | NA | TRBV29-1
CASSQDPSIPSTDTQYF | TGTGCCAGCAGCCAGGACCCTAGCATCCCCAGCACAGATACGCAGTATTTT | TRBJ2-3 | NA | few | TRBV3-1
CAISGGRGEQYF | TGTGCCATCAGCGGCGGGAGGGGCGAGCAGTACTTC | TRBJ2-7 | TRBD2 | few | TRBV10-3
CASSLTVTGALSNQPQHF | TGTGCCAGCAGTTTAACCGTCACAGGGGCGCTGAGCAATCAGCCCCAGCATTTT | TRBJ1-5 | TRBD1 | NA | TRBV28
CSAYETGIETQYF | TGCAGTGCTTATGAAACCGGGATTGAGACCCAGTACTTC | TRBJ2-5 | NA | few | TRBV20-1
CASRTTGANEQFF | TGTGCCAGCAGAACGACAGGGGCCAATGAGCAGTTCTTC | TRBJ2-1 | TRBD1 | few | TRBV7-9
CSAPSGLSYNEQFF | TGCAGTGCGCCAAGCGGGTTATCCTACAATGAGCAGTTCTTC | TRBJ2-1 | NA | NA | TRBV20-1
CALSGTANTEAFF | TGTGCCTTATCGGGGACGGCGAACACTGAAGCTTTCTTT | TRBJ1-1 | NA | many | TRBV2
CASSFFRESKNIQYF | TGTGCCAGCAGTTTCTTCAGGGAATCCAAAAACATTCAGTACTTC | TRBJ2-4 | NA | few | TRBV12-3/TRBV12-4
CASSLAGGRSVF | TGTGCCAGCAGCTTGGCGGGAGGTCGCTCGGTCTTC | TRBJ2-1 | TRBD2 | NA | TRBV5-4
CASSEGQILNSPLHF | TGTGCCAGCAGTGAAGGGCAGATACTCAATTCACCCCTCCACTTT | TRBJ1-6 | NA | many | TRBV25-1
CSARASGQGRTEAFF | TGCAGTGCTAGAGCATCGGGACAGGGGAGGACTGAAGCTTTCTTT | TRBJ1-1 | TRBD1 | NA | TRBV20-1
CATSRPPGPGLKRYYYEQYF | TGTGCCACCAGCAGGCCCCCGGGTCCGGGCCTTAAGCGGTACTACTACGAGCAGTACTTC | TRBJ2-7 | NA | NA | TRBV15
CASSFKDKETQNF | TGTGCCAGCAGCTTCAAAGACAAAGAGACCCAGAACTTC | TRBJ2-5 | NA | NA | TRBV7-9
CASSLDGFSSDTQYF | TGTGCCAGCAGCTTAGATGGGTTTAGCTCAGATACGCAGTATTTT | TRBJ2-3 | NA | NA | TRBV11-2
CASTGPQRSSYNEQFF | TGTGCCAGCACCGGCCCCCAGCGGAGCTCCTACAATGAGCAGTTCTTC | TRBJ2-1 | NA | NA | TRBV9
CSARDHGNNNANTGELFF | TGCAGTGCTAGAGATCATGGCAACAACAACGCGAACACCGGGGAGCTGTTTTTT | TRBJ2-2 | NA | few | TRBV20-1